Listed below are T cell receptor beta chains from one sample, sequenced in a study of Ad26.COV2.S vaccination and SARS-CoV-2 variants. The repertoire was sequenced with immunoSEQ multiplex PCR; TCRdb's copy has only in-frame clones and lacks some. The table records about 680,000 clones, about 89% of them present only once. Specimen: peripheral blood, collected in a trial of Ad26.COV2.S vaccine versus placebo. These receptors all stem from a person between 18 and 65 years old who received the Ad26.COV2.S COVID-19 vaccine or a placebo. CDR3s include the opening cysteine and the closing phenylalanine or tryptophan. Fields, in order: V gene, D gene, clone size, J gene, CDR3 protein, CDR3 DNA. A D gene is named only where the DNA matches it firmly. Some rows have no size entry. The others give once, few or many, or a class for an expanded clone.

TRBV9	TRBD1	once	TRBJ1-6	CASSSWDSDNSPLHF	TGTGCCAGCAGCTCATGGGACAGCGATAATTCACCCCTCCACTTT
TRBV18	NA	NA	TRBJ2-3	CASSPPVAGTDTQYF	TGTGCCAGCTCACCACCGGTGGCAGGGACAGATACGCAGTATTTT
TRBV2	NA	NA	TRBJ1-1	CASSEGERVRSEAFF	TGTGCCAGCAGTGAAGGGGAGAGGGTAAGATCGGAAGCTTTCTTT
TRBV14	TRBD2	few	TRBJ2-1	CASSQDWSGGEQFF	TGTGCCAGCAGCCAAGATTGGTCGGGAGGGGAGCAGTTCTTC
TRBV19	NA	NA	TRBJ2-3	CASSKAGQSTDTQYF	TGTGCCAGTAGTAAAGCTGGCCAGTCCACAGATACGCAGTATTTT
TRBV6-5	TRBD1	NA	TRBJ2-2	CASRWTGGPGELFF	TGTGCCAGCAGGTGGACAGGGGGCCCCGGGGAGCTGTTTTTT
TRBV6-2/TRBV6-3	TRBD1	NA	TRBJ2-7	CASSYPGQGTPYEQYF	TGTGCCAGCAGTTACCCGGGACAGGGGACACCCTACGAGCAGTACTTC
TRBV30	NA	NA	TRBJ1-5	CAWSVQGVQPQHF	TGTGCCTGGAGTGTACAAGGGGTTCAGCCCCAGCATTTT
TRBV3-1/TRBV3-2	NA	NA	TRBJ1-1	CASSQDRGVWTEAFF	TGTGCCAGCAGCCAAGATCGGGGGGTGTGGACTGAAGCTTTCTTT
TRBV7-8	TRBD1	NA	TRBJ1-2	CASSVPGTGAYGYTF	TGTGCCAGCAGCGTCCCCGGGACAGGGGCCTATGGCTACACCTTC
TRBV11-1	NA	few	TRBJ1-2	CASSLTGGSYGYTF	TGTGCCAGCAGCTTAACAGGTGGTTCCTATGGCTACACCTTC
TRBV4-1	TRBD1	once	TRBJ1-5	CASSSRQGNQPQHF	TGCGCCAGCAGCTCCCGACAGGGAAATCAGCCCCAGCATTTT
TRBV7-2	NA	NA	TRBJ1-5	CASSLFGDDQPQHF	TGTGCCAGCAGCTTATTTGGGGACGATCAGCCCCAGCATTTT
TRBV5-5	TRBD2	NA	TRBJ2-7	CASSETSGSPYEQYF	TGTGCCAGCAGCGAGACTAGCGGGAGTCCCTACGAGCAGTACTTC
TRBV19	NA	NA	TRBJ1-3	CASSPEASSGNTIYF	TGTGCCAGTAGCCCAGAGGCCAGCTCTGGAAACACCATATATTTT
TRBV7-2	TRBD2	NA	TRBJ2-7	CASSTRGSGGGYEQYF	TGTGCCAGCAGCACCCGGGGTAGCGGGGGGGGCTACGAGCAGTACTTC
TRBV6-5	NA	NA	TRBJ2-7	CASSNRDANYEQYF	TGTGCCAGCAGCAACCGGGACGCCAACTACGAGCAGTACTTC
TRBV7-6	TRBD1	NA	TRBJ1-4	CASSSGTGGAGAEKLFF	TGTGCCAGCAGCTCTGGGACAGGGGGCGCGGGTGCCGAAAAACTGTTTTTT
TRBV10-3	TRBD1	NA	TRBJ1-1	CAIRRALQGDTEAFF	TGTGCCATCAGAAGAGCATTACAGGGGGACACTGAAGCTTTCTTT
TRBV4-3	NA	NA	TRBJ1-2	CASSQDRAGADGYTF	TGCGCCAGCAGCCAAGATCGGGCGGGGGCAGATGGCTACACCTTC
TRBV7-2	NA	NA	TRBJ2-1	CASSSLLIFNEQFF	TGTGCCAGCAGCTCCCTTCTTATTTTCAATGAGCAGTTCTTC
TRBV7-8	TRBD2	NA	TRBJ2-2	CASSLRGLASDLNTGELFF	TGTGCCAGCAGCCTGCGCGGACTAGCGAGTGACTTGAACACCGGGGAGCTGTTTTTT
TRBV7-7	TRBD1	NA	TRBJ1-5	CASSSPSGQGKFSNQPQHF	TGTGCCAGCAGCTCTCCCAGTGGACAGGGGAAGTTTAGCAATCAGCCCCAGCATTTT
TRBV24-1	NA	NA	TRBJ1-5	CATGRGGNQPQHF	TGTGCCACCGGACGAGGGGGAAATCAGCCCCAGCATTTT
TRBV10-3	NA	NA	TRBJ1-6	CAASQGVNSPLHF	TGTGCCGCCTCCCAAGGGGTAAATTCACCCCTCCACTTT
TRBV5-1	TRBD2	NA	TRBJ2-1	CASSLVLAGEYNEQFF	TGCGCCAGCAGCTTGGTACTAGCGGGGGAATACAATGAGCAGTTCTTC
TRBV6-6	TRBD2	NA	TRBJ2-2	CASRGVINTGELFF	TGTGCCAGCCGGGGGGTTATTAACACCGGGGAGCTGTTTTTT
TRBV3-1/TRBV3-2	TRBD2	NA	TRBJ2-5	CASSPSGTSAFQETQYF	TGTGCCAGCAGCCCTAGCGGGACTAGCGCCTTCCAAGAGACCCAGTACTTC
TRBV12-3/TRBV12-4	NA	NA	TRBJ2-2	CASSFPRTGELFF	TGTGCCAGCAGTTTCCCCCGGACCGGGGAGCTGTTTTTT
TRBV7-2	TRBD2	NA	TRBJ2-7	CASSLSGSSGNPEQYF	TGTGCCAGCAGCTTAAGTGGGTCTAGCGGGAATCCCGAGCAGTACTTC
TRBV6-5	NA	NA	TRBJ1-5	CASKRASNQPQHF	TGTGCCAGCAAGCGCGCTAGCAATCAGCCCCAGCATTTT
TRBV19	NA	NA	TRBJ2-1	CASSIGVNEQFF	TGTGCCAGTAGTATCGGGGTGAATGAGCAGTTCTTC
TRBV6-2/TRBV6-3	NA	NA	TRBJ2-1	CASSLSSGVYNEQFF	TGTGCCAGCAGTCTAAGTTCAGGGGTGTACAATGAGCAGTTCTTC
TRBV27	NA	NA	TRBJ2-3	CASPHPTGLGTDTQYF	TGTGCCAGCCCTCACCCCACAGGGTTGGGCACAGATACGCAGTATTTT
TRBV2	NA	NA	TRBJ1-1	CASSSTGVNTEAFF	TGTGCCAGCAGCTCCACCGGGGTGAACACTGAAGCTTTCTTT
TRBV5-1	NA	NA	TRBJ1-2	CASSFEYTSYGYTF	TGCGCCAGCAGCTTTGAGTACACCTCATATGGCTACACCTTC
TRBV30	NA	NA	TRBJ1-6	CAWSGRGNSPLHF	TGTGCCTGGAGCGGGAGAGGGAATTCACCCCTCCACTTT
TRBV7-2	TRBD1	few	TRBJ1-2	CASSPGQGGYGYTF	TGTGCCAGCAGCCCAGGACAGGGAGGGTATGGCTACACCTTC
TRBV12-3/TRBV12-4	NA	NA	TRBJ1-2	CASSLSRYTF	TGTGCCAGCAGTTTAAGTCGCTACACCTTC
TRBV24-1	NA	NA	TRBJ2-5	CAIGQSQETQYF	TGTGCCATCGGACAAAGCCAAGAGACCCAGTACTTC
TRBV2	TRBD1	once	TRBJ1-2	CASRETGTGYTF	TGTGCCAGCAGGGAGACAGGGACTGGCTACACCTTC
TRBV7-9	NA	NA	TRBJ1-4	CASSPQYSSPNEKLFF	TGTGCCAGCAGCCCGCAATACAGTTCCCCTAATGAAAAACTGTTTTTT
TRBV24-1	NA	NA	TRBJ2-2	CATSDIQSNTGELFF	TGTGCCACCAGTGATATCCAGTCGAACACCGGGGAGCTGTTTTTT
TRBV19	TRBD1	NA	TRBJ2-1	CASSRTGGLVNEQFF	TGTGCCAGTAGTAGGACAGGGGGCCTCGTCAATGAGCAGTTCTTC
TRBV18	NA	NA	TRBJ1-1	CASSPGQGEAFF	TGTGCCAGCTCACCAGGCCAGGGAGAAGCTTTCTTT
TRBV30	NA	once	TRBJ1-2	CAWSRGHYGYTF	TGTGCCTGGAGCAGGGGCCACTATGGCTACACCTTC
TRBV2	TRBD2	NA	TRBJ2-7	CASKELISGSYEQYF	TGTGCCAGCAAGGAATTGATTAGCGGGTCCTACGAGCAGTACTTC
TRBV5-1	NA	once	TRBJ1-4	CASSLGRVNEKLFF	TGCGCCAGCAGCTTAGGTCGGGTTAATGAAAAACTGTTTTTT
TRBV11-3	NA	once	TRBJ2-2	CASSPVGGGTGELFF	TGTGCCAGCAGCCCAGTGGGGGGCGGCACCGGGGAGCTGTTTTTT
TRBV20-1	NA	NA	TRBJ2-5	CSILGQETQYF	TGCAGTATTCTAGGTCAAGAGACCCAGTACTTC
TRBV20-1	TRBD2	NA	TRBJ2-2	CSASSGRATGELFF	TGCAGTGCGAGTAGCGGGAGGGCCACCGGGGAGCTGTTTTTT
TRBV19	NA	few	TRBJ2-2	CASIPRSAGDTGELFF	TGTGCCAGTATCCCGAGGTCGGCAGGGGACACCGGGGAGCTGTTTTTT
TRBV5-6	NA	NA	TRBJ1-5	CASSRGLWGNQPQHF	TGTGCCAGCAGCCGGGGCCTCTGGGGCAATCAGCCCCAGCATTTT
TRBV24-1	NA	NA	TRBJ2-1	CATSEPDRNSYNEQFF	TGTGCCACCAGTGAACCCGACAGGAACTCCTACAATGAGCAGTTCTTC
TRBV6-6	NA	few	TRBJ1-3	CASSDGRGNTIYF	TGTGCCAGCAGCGACGGGCGGGGAAACACCATATATTTT
TRBV10-1	TRBD1	many	TRBJ2-1	CASSEGQEYNEQFF	TGCGCCAGCAGTGAGGGACAGGAATACAATGAGCAGTTCTTC
TRBV7-7	TRBD1	NA	TRBJ2-7	CASSQRTGSSEQYF	TGTGCCAGCAGCCAACGGACAGGGTCGAGCGAGCAGTACTTC